Listed below are T cell receptor beta chains from one sample, sequenced in a study of T cells after yellow fever vaccination. MiXCR, applied by TCRdb to the 5' RACE reads, yields one record per CDR3 protein. The table includes some 500,000 distinct CDR3 sequences, approximately 12% detected once. This specimen consisted of PBMCs, obtained on the day of the yellow fever booster vaccination. The receptor source for this set is a man aged 30-40 years who received the YFV17D yellow fever vaccine. The CDR3 runs from the conserved cysteine through the conserved F or W. D genes are given only for firm matches. Clone size is not always given. Where it is, it says once, few, many or a class for expanded clones.

j_call | clone_size | v_call | d_call | cdr3_aa | cdr3_nt
TRBJ2-7 | NA | TRBV20-1 | TRBD2 | CSLPAGGSYEQYF | TGCAGTCTACCAGCGGGAGGGTCTTACGAGCAGTACTTC
TRBJ2-7 | few | TRBV15 | TRBD1 | CATSPDRGPYEQYF | TGTGCCACCAGCCCGGACAGGGGCCCTTACGAGCAGTACTTC
TRBJ1-2 | NA | TRBV12-3/TRBV12-4 | NA | CASTTAGDYGYTF | TGTGCCAGCACTACGGCCGGGGACTATGGCTACACCTTC
TRBJ2-1 | NA | TRBV25-1 | NA | CASSAGLITYNEQFF | TGTGCCAGCAGTGCGGGACTGATAACCTACAATGAGCAGTTCTTC
TRBJ2-1 | NA | TRBV7-3 | TRBD2 | CASSLSLAGAGEQFF | TGTGCCAGCAGCTTATCACTAGCGGGAGCAGGTGAGCAGTTCTTC
TRBJ2-3 | NA | TRBV10-2 | TRBD2 | CDSTRWTSLTDTQYF | TGCGACAGCACCCGTTGGACTAGCCTCACAGATACGCAGTATTTT
TRBJ2-7 | NA | TRBV29-1 | TRBD1 | CSVEEIHRDRVNRYYEQYF | TGCAGCGTTGAGGAAATACACCGGGACAGGGTCAATCGCTACTACGAGCAGTACTTC
TRBJ1-2 | NA | TRBV20-1 | NA | CSARDNSDGYTF | TGCAGTGCTAGGGACAATTCTGACGGCTACACCTTC
TRBJ2-7 | many | TRBV10-3 | NA | CAISESGSSYEQYF | TGTGCCATCAGTGAGTCCGGCAGCTCCTACGAGCAGTACTTC
TRBJ2-7 | NA | TRBV28 | NA | CASSLLSQPLRGYEQYF | TGTGCCAGCAGTTTATTATCACAACCCTTGAGAGGGTACGAGCAGTACTTC
TRBJ2-1 | NA | TRBV19 | NA | CASSYAYNEQFF | TGTGCCAGTAGTTATGCCTACAATGAGCAGTTCTTC
TRBJ2-1 | NA | TRBV25-1 | NA | CASSKDPYNEQFF | TGTGCCAGCAGCAAAGACCCGTACAATGAGCAGTTCTTC
TRBJ2-3 | NA | TRBV12-3/TRBV12-4 | TRBD1 | CASNRQGQGTDTQYF | TGTGCCAGCAACCGCCAGGGACAGGGCACAGATACGCAGTATTTT
TRBJ2-1 | few | TRBV7-9 | NA | CASSSRIYSYNEQFF | TGTGCCAGCAGCAGTCGAATTTACTCCTACAATGAGCAGTTCTTC
TRBJ1-5 | few | TRBV6-2/TRBV6-3 | NA | CASSYSNIEPQHF | TGTGCCAGCAGTTACTCGAATATCGAGCCCCAGCATTTT
TRBJ2-1 | few | TRBV2 | NA | CASSGASPYNEQFF | TGTGCCAGCAGTGGCGCTAGCCCCTACAATGAGCAGTTCTTC
TRBJ2-2 | NA | TRBV5-5 | NA | CASSLRTITGELFF | TGTGCCAGCAGCTTGAGGACTATCACCGGGGAGCTGTTTTTT
TRBJ2-1 | NA | TRBV5-1 | NA | CASSLLVQSTYNEQFF | TGCGCCAGCAGCTTACTAGTTCAATCTACCTACAATGAGCAGTTCTTC
TRBJ2-1 | few | TRBV24-1 | TRBD2 | CATSDSGTRHNEQFF | TGTGCCACCAGTGACTCCGGGACTAGACACAATGAGCAGTTCTTC
TRBJ1-6 | NA | TRBV6-5 | NA | CASSYNRPIKNNSPLHF | TGTGCCAGCAGTTACAACCGGCCGATAAAAAATAATTCACCCCTCCACTTT
TRBJ2-7 | many | TRBV12-3/TRBV12-4 | NA | CASSFLSYEQYF | TGTGCCAGCAGTTTTCTGTCCTACGAGCAGTACTTC
TRBJ2-5 | NA | TRBV29-1 | NA | CSVVPVQETLYF | TGCAGCGTTGTACCGGTCCAAGAGACCCTGTACTTC
TRBJ2-1 | few | TRBV18 | NA | CASSPPSKGYEQFF | TGTGCCAGCTCACCGCCAAGCAAGGGGTATGAGCAGTTCTTC
TRBJ2-7 | NA | TRBV5-5 | NA | CASSPNSGASSYEQYF | TGTGCCAGCAGCCCGAACTCAGGGGCCAGCTCCTACGAGCAGTACTTC
TRBJ2-7 | NA | TRBV27 | NA | CASSEPDNKQYF | TGTGCCAGCAGTGAACCCGACAACAAGCAGTACTTC
TRBJ2-7 | few | TRBV5-1 | TRBD2 | CASTNLGSGVYEQYF | TGCGCCAGCACGAACCTGGGTAGCGGGGTTTACGAGCAGTACTTC
TRBJ2-5 | few | TRBV12-3/TRBV12-4 | NA | CASSLLNGAQETQYF | TGTGCCAGCAGCCTCCTTAACGGAGCTCAAGAGACCCAGTACTTC
TRBJ2-5 | few | TRBV10-3 | NA | CAISESTQAETQYF | TGTGCCATCAGTGAGTCGACCCAAGCAGAGACCCAGTACTTC
TRBJ2-7 | few | TRBV20-1 | TRBD1 | CSARAGQTYEQYF | TGCAGTGCTAGAGCGGGACAGACCTACGAGCAGTACTTC
TRBJ2-2 | NA | TRBV11-1 | NA | CASSLPPPKRRHTGELFF | TGTGCCAGCAGCTTACCCCCTCCCAAACGGAGACACACCGGGGAGCTGTTTTTT
TRBJ2-3 | NA | TRBV3-1 | NA | CASSRQNIITDTQYF | TGTGCCAGCAGCCGACAGAATATTATCACAGATACGCAGTATTTT
TRBJ2-3 | few | TRBV3-1 | TRBD2 | CASSPLASGSSDTQYF | TGTGCCAGCAGCCCCCTTGCTAGCGGGAGTTCAGATACGCAGTATTTT
TRBJ1-1 | few | TRBV7-2 | TRBD1 | CASSRQGLPEAFF | TGTGCCAGCAGCAGACAGGGGCTCCCCGAAGCTTTCTTT
TRBJ2-1 | NA | TRBV19 | TRBD2 | CASSTLAGAYNEQFF | TGTGCCAGTAGTACCCTAGCGGGGGCCTACAATGAGCAGTTCTTC
TRBJ2-5 | few | TRBV5-1 | NA | CASKEGETQYF | TGCGCCAGCAAGGAGGGGGAGACCCAGTACTTC
TRBJ2-5 | NA | TRBV4-2 | TRBD1 | CASSQAWGQGYETQYF | TGTGCCAGCAGCCAAGCGTGGGGACAGGGTTATGAGACCCAGTACTTC
TRBJ2-3 | many | TRBV29-1 | NA | CSVLRRDTQYF | TGCAGCGTTCTCCGTCGGGATACGCAGTATTTT
TRBJ2-2 | few | TRBV29-1 | NA | CSVDFSAGNTGELFF | TGCAGCGTTGACTTTAGCGCGGGGAACACCGGGGAGCTGTTTTTT
TRBJ2-7 | few | TRBV28 | NA | CASSLIAQDSYEQYF | TGTGCCAGCAGCCTTATCGCCCAGGACAGCTACGAGCAGTACTTC
TRBJ1-1 | NA | TRBV30 | NA | CAWSRSLNTEAFF | TGTGCCTGGAGTCGCAGTCTAAACACTGAAGCTTTCTTT
TRBJ2-2 | many | TRBV11-2 | TRBD2 | CASSLDPSGRELFF | TGTGCCAGCAGCTTAGATCCTAGCGGGAGGGAGCTGTTTTTT
TRBJ2-1 | few | TRBV6-5 | NA | CASSYLKQGVEQFF | TGTGCCAGCAGTTACTTGAAACAGGGAGTGGAGCAGTTCTTC
TRBJ2-7 | few | TRBV7-2 | NA | CASSGEKQYF | TGTGCCAGCAGCGGGGAAAAGCAGTACTTC
TRBJ2-2 | few | TRBV24-1 | NA | CAVGLTQTGELFF | TGTGCCGTGGGACTTACACAAACCGGGGAGCTGTTTTTT
TRBJ2-7 | few | TRBV20-1 | TRBD1 | CSASAGGGHEQYF | TGCAGTGCTAGCGCAGGGGGCGGCCACGAGCAGTACTTC
TRBJ1-1 | few | TRBV12-3/TRBV12-4 | NA | CASSLLRDSAEAFF | TGTGCCAGCAGTTTACTCCGTGATTCGGCTGAAGCTTTCTTT
TRBJ1-1 | many | TRBV28 | NA | CASSSHKGAEAFF | TGTGCCAGCAGTTCACATAAAGGCGCTGAAGCTTTCTTT
TRBJ2-1 | few | TRBV4-3 | NA | CASSQSFRRGEQFF | TGCGCCAGCAGCCAATCTTTCCGCAGGGGTGAGCAGTTCTTC
TRBJ2-2 | few | TRBV29-1 | NA | CSVWNTGELFF | TGCAGCGTTTGGAACACCGGGGAGCTGTTTTTT
TRBJ2-7 | NA | TRBV11-2 | NA | CASSLYPQVAGNYEQYF | TGTGCCAGCAGCCTTTATCCTCAGGTGGCGGGAAACTACGAGCAGTACTTC
TRBJ2-1 | few | TRBV6-2/TRBV6-3 | TRBD1 | CASSRHGTDNEQFF | TGTGCCAGCAGCCGACACGGGACAGACAATGAGCAGTTCTTC
TRBJ2-7 | few | TRBV7-6 | TRBD1 | CASSFGQASSYEQYF | TGTGCCAGCAGCTTTGGACAGGCGAGCTCCTACGAGCAGTACTTC
TRBJ1-2 | NA | TRBV6-1 | TRBD1 | CASSEQQGGGYTF | TGTGCCAGCAGTGAACAACAGGGGGGAGGCTACACCTTC
TRBJ2-2 | few | TRBV7-9 | NA | CASSPPGNSNTGELFF | TGTGCCAGCAGCCCGCCCGGGAATAGTAACACCGGGGAGCTGTTTTTT
TRBJ1-2 | few | TRBV29-1 | NA | CSVLWGLINYGYTF | TGCAGCGTCTTATGGGGGCTCATTAACTATGGCTACACCTTC
TRBJ2-5 | NA | TRBV5-5 | TRBD2 | CASSLGVAGVEEETQYF | TGTGCCAGCAGCTTGGGGGTAGCGGGAGTGGAGGAGGAGACCCAGTACTTC
TRBJ2-7 | NA | TRBV7-9 | NA | CASSLDTTYYEQYF | TGTGCCAGCAGCTTAGATACTACCTACTACGAGCAGTACTTC
TRBJ2-2 | few | TRBV6-5 | NA | CAAQAGGELFF | TGTGCCGCCCAGGCGGGGGGGGAGCTGTTTTTT
TRBJ2-3 | NA | TRBV14 | TRBD2 | CASSKGLTGGSTDTQYF | TGTGCCAGCAGCAAGGGGCTCACGGGAGGGAGCACAGATACGCAGTATTTT
TRBJ1-1 | many | TRBV5-6 | TRBD1 | CASSSEQGVNTEAFF | TGTGCCAGCAGCTCCGAACAGGGGGTTAACACTGAAGCTTTCTTT